These T cell receptor beta chains were read from a single sample in a study of identifying expanded T cells in peripheral blood. The method was immunoSEQ multiplex PCR; TCRdb's version includes in-frame clones alone and lacks a portion of them. Of 120,000 or so clones in the sample, about 80% were seen once. The sequencing sample was made of blood. These receptors all come from a person between 18 and 75 years old in good health. CDR3s include the opening cysteine and the closing phenylalanine or tryptophan. Each record gives: clone size, CDR3 length, D gene, V gene, J gene, CDR3 DNA, CDR3 protein. A D gene is named only where the DNA matches it firmly. Size tells how often a clone was seen (once, few, many) or the class of an expanded clone, and some rows leave it out.

>once|15|NA|TRBV19|TRBJ2-2
TGTGCCAGCAAAAAGGGGCGACGAACCACCGGGGAGCTGTTTTTT
CASKKGRRTTGELFF
>NA|14|TRBD1|TRBV6-1|TRBJ2-2
TGTGCCTCCCGACAGGGTACCTCCACCGGGGAGCTGTTTTTT
CASRQGTSTGELFF
>NA|15|NA|TRBV4-1|TRBJ2-7
TGCGCCAGCAGCCAACTTCAGGGGAGCTCCTACGAGCAGTACTTC
CASSQLQGSSYEQYF
>once|15|TRBD1|TRBV5-1|TRBJ2-7
TGCGCCAGCAGCCTAACACTGACAGGGGGCTACGAGCAGTACTTC
CASSLTLTGGYEQYF
>NA|20|NA|TRBV15|TRBJ1-5
TGTGCCACCAGCACTGACCCCTACGATGGGGGGCCCTATAGCAATCAGCCCCAGCATTTT
CATSTDPYDGGPYSNQPQHF
>NA|14|NA|TRBV19|TRBJ1-1
TGTGCCAGTAGTAGGGGGGGTAGTTACACTGAAGCTTTCTTT
CASSRGGSYTEAFF
>NA|14|NA|TRBV5-4|TRBJ2-7
TGTGCCAGCAGCTTAAACAGGCAAACCTACGAGCAGTACTTC
CASSLNRQTYEQYF
>once|14|NA|TRBV27|TRBJ2-7
TGTGCCAGCAGTTTTACTGGAAGCTCCTACGAGCAGTACTTC
CASSFTGSSYEQYF
>NA|15|TRBD1|TRBV5-1|TRBJ1-4
TGCGCCAGCAGCACTAACAGGGGAACTAATGAAAAACTGTTTTTT
CASSTNRGTNEKLFF
>NA|14|TRBD1|TRBV5-1|TRBJ2-7
TGCGCCAGCAGCTCGGGACAGGGGGCTTACGAGCAGTACTTC
CASSSGQGAYEQYF